The clone carrying this T cell receptor beta chain was counted between two and nine times. Its antigen is undetermined. V dropped 2 bases and J dropped 5; count of bases not matched to a gene: 15. The germline V gene encodes CDR1 SGHAT and CDR2 FQNNGV. This CDR3 region has 18 residues. The sample comes from a study of cytomegalovirus exposure and HLA in healthy donors. Across the study: Out of about 190 million T cells, an earlier analysis found some 110 million unique TCR beta sequences in total.

Use of 60 Vbeta and 13 Jbeta primers characterized the PCR. Sequencing used immunoSEQ multiplex PCR; TCRdb keeps in-frame clones, though not all of them. Of approximately 190,000 clones detected, approximately 80% appear once; the ten largest clones hold approximately 5.4%. Study results and limitations: Productive status was seen about 90% or about 30% of the time for most TCR beta V segments in an earlier analysis. In terms of immune exposure information, only CMV serostatus was available. Relative to the approximately 700-donor mean, N-insertions were reportedly fewer in an Asian-associated ancestry cluster in a later analysis.

The clonotype originates from a woman between 25 and 40 years old in good health and CMV-seropositive. The material sequenced was PBMCs. The chain recombines TRBV11-2 with TRBJ2-1; 7 bases fit TRBD2. CDR3 in DNA: TGTGCCAGCAGCTTAAATCCCTGGCTGCAGCGGGGCGACAATGAGCAGTTCTTC. Amino acids: CASSLNPWLQRGDNEQFF.